The clone carrying this T cell receptor beta chain was observed a handful of times. The target antigen is unknown. The source of the sample is a study of T cell responses to AZD1222 COVID-19 vaccine. Sequencing used immunoSEQ multiplex PCR; TCRdb keeps in-frame clones, though not all of them. The sample yields approximately 260,000 clones, over 85% seen once. Study observations and caveats: The donor group comprised mostly white British people and more females; the analysis possibly underestimated clonal diversity. Variant regions that are unmutated are reportedly the target of nearly half of spike-specific TCRs.

Per germline, CDR1 MDHEN and CDR2 SYDVKM. The CDR3 covers 13 residues. The V end was cut by 10 bases, the J end by 3 bases, with 12 bases between. The origin of this receptor is an adult in good health. The sequences come from peripheral blood, collected on day 0 of AZD1222 vaccination. The rearrangement links TRBV28 to TRBJ2-2; the D gene is possibly TRBD1 (5 bases). CDR3 loop: CATEGADTGELFF. As DNA, the CDR3 is TGTGCCACCGAAGGGGCTGACACCGGGGAGCTGTTTTTT.